One sample yielded the 30 T cell receptor beta chains listed below, sequenced in a study of OX40 agonist ivuxolimab in advanced cancers. TCRdb's copy holds only in-frame clones and misses some; the assay was immunoSEQ multiplex PCR. The sample records around 90,000 clones, roughly 84% being singletons. This material consisted of CD4+ or CD8+ T cells sorted from blood, taken in a trial of the OX40 agonist ivuxolimab. The receptors here all came from an adult with an advanced solid tumor such as melanoma, head and neck, liver or kidney cancer.

The chain couples TRBV19 to TRBJ2-3; TRBD2 is a possible D gene (5 bases). Between the trimmed V and J ends, which lost 6 bases and 2 bases, there was a span of 12 bases. CDR1 and CDR2 (germline): LNHDA, SQIVND (reference sequence). This CDR3 comprises 14 residues. The CDR3 protein is CASSIGLHTDTQYF. The DNA for the CDR3 is TGTGCCAGTAGCATCGGACTCCACACAGATACGCAGTATTTT.

CDR3 bases: TGTGCCAGCAGCTTATACCGGGGGACCACAGATACGCAGTATTTT. It translates to CASSLYRGTTDTQYF. This rearrangement joins TRBV7-2 to TRBJ2-3, with D maybe TRBD2 (6 bases). This CDR3 is built from 15 residues. Germline V gives CDR1 SGHTA, CDR2 FQGNSA. Trimming left V 2 bases short and J 2 bases short, with 11 bases between.

This clone has a single count. V is TRBV5-6 and J is TRBJ1-2; D uncertain. V was trimmed by 3 bases and J by 4 bases, leaving 13 bases between them. This CDR3 has 14 amino acids. Germline-derived CDR1 and CDR2 are SGHDT and YYEEEE. The CDR3 DNA sequence: TGTGCCAGCAGCTCGAAACGCGGGTTCTATGGCTACACCTTC. Protein sequence: CASSSKRGFYGYTF.

The chain recombines TRBV9 with TRBJ2-7; D perhaps matches TRBD1 (6 bases). V gave up 3 bases and J gave up 1 base, with 11 bases separating them. Germline assignment: CDR1 SGDLS and CDR2 YYNGEE. The CDR3 totals 14 residues. CDR3 sequence: CASSDGDTSYEQYF. Written as DNA, the CDR3 is TGTGCCAGCAGCGATGGGGACACTTCCTACGAGCAGTACTTC.

The gene calls are TRBV6-1 and TRBJ2-4, with 7 nucleotides matching TRBD1. The V and J ends lost 5 bases and 9 bases, in that order; junction bases with no gene match: 13. CDR1 and CDR2 from the germline V gene are MNHNS and SASEGT. The CDR3 extends over 15 amino acids. CDR3 residues: CASSQDRGREGIQYF. In nucleotides, the CDR3 is TGTGCCAGCAGTCAGGATAGGGGGCGCGAGGGCATTCAGTACTTC.

To note about this clone: A junction boundary mismatches the germline segment, possibly from a read error. The rearrangement links TRBV27 to TRBJ2-7, with D possibly TRBD2 on 7 matching bases. CDR1 is MNHEY and CDR2 is SMNVEV in the germline V gene (reference sequence). This CDR3 contains 17 residues. The CDR3 loop is CASSLRGGRRTSDEQYF. The CDR3 DNA sequence: TGTGCCAGCAGTTTAAGGGGGGGACGCAGGACCTCCGACGAGCAGTACTTC.

The J gene is TRBJ2-4, the V gene TRBV5-4; weak D call: TRBD1 (6 bases). Germline lookup yields CDR1 SGHNT and CDR2 YYREEE (reference sequence). CDR3 size: 14 residues. Trimming shortened V by 1 base and J by 7 bases, and 12 bases separated the two germline ends. CDR3 residues: CASSLYQGLNIQYF. The CDR3 DNA follows: TGTGCCAGCAGCTTGTATCAGGGGCTGAACATTCAGTACTTC.

The CDR3 nucleotides read TGTGCCAGCAGCCCAAGCGGGGGGGCCGGAAATGAGCAGTTCTTC. This translates into CASSPSGGAGNEQFF. This chain joins TRBV7-2 and TRBJ2-1, with 10 bases identical to TRBD2. CDR3 length: 15 amino acids. The V gene end was trimmed by 5 bases and the J gene end by 7 bases; junction bases not matched to a gene: 8. Germline assignment: CDR1 SGHTA and CDR2 FQGNSA.

This chain links TRBV5-1 with TRBJ1-4, with D possibly being TRBD1 (6 bases). The CDR3 sequence is 14 residues long. Germline V gene data show CDR1 as SGHRS and CDR2 as YFSETQ. With 2 bases removed from V and 8 bases from J, the gap between germline ends came to 13 bases. The chain's CDR3 is CASSLTGLREKLFF. In DNA, the CDR3 is TGCGCCAGCAGCTTAACAGGGCTGCGGGAAAAACTGTTTTTT.

CDR3 sequence reads: CASSPIPAGPGNTIYF. The CDR3 bases are TGTGCCAGCTCACCAATTCCAGCAGGGCCCGGAAACACCATATATTTT. This sequence joins TRBV18 and TRBJ1-3; D possibly corresponds to TRBD1 (5 bases). The CDR3 totals 16 residues. Trimming took off 2 bases at V and 4 bases at J, with 15 bases between the two ends. The germline CDR1 and CDR2 sequences are KGHSH and LQKENI.

This sequence joins TRBV7-2 and TRBJ1-1; 8 bases map to TRBD1. The CDR3 is made up of 15 amino acids. Germline V gene data show CDR1 as SGHTA and CDR2 as FQGNSA. V lost 5 bases, J lost 0 bases, and 5 bases stayed unmatched. Here the CDR3 reads CASSGLTGVNTEAFF. In DNA form, the CDR3 reads TGTGCCAGCAGCGGATTGACAGGGGTGAACACTGAAGCTTTCTTT.

The chain recombines TRBV5-4 with TRBJ1-2; TRBD1 matches 7 bases. The germline gives CDR1 SGHNT, CDR2 YYREEE (reference sequence). V shed 5 bases, J shed 2 bases, and the junction held 6 bases outside the gene matches. This CDR3 has 14 residues. The CDR3 reads CASRLQGNNYGYTF. The CDR3, as DNA: TGTGCCAGCAGACTACAGGGGAACAACTATGGCTACACCTTC.

The CDR3 DNA reads as TGTGCCAGCAGCTCGGGACAGGGGGCGGAGGGTGGCTACACCTTC. Its translation: CASSSGQGAEGGYTF. This chain connects TRBV7-6 to TRBJ1-2; 12 nucleotides match TRBD1. Trimming removed 4 bases from V and 7 bases from J; junction bases left unmatched: 7. Germline V gene lookup returns CDR1 SGHVS and CDR2 FNYEAQ. The CDR3 extends over 15 amino acids. Full variable domain (remainder filled in from reference TRBV7-6 and TRBJ1-2): GAGVSQSPRYKVTKRGQDVALRCDPISGHVSLYWYRQALGQGPEFLTYFNYEAQQDKSGLPNDRFSAERPEGSISTLTIQRTEQRDSAMYRCASSSGQGAEGGYTFGSGTRLTVV.

The V and J genes are TRBV7-9 and TRBJ2-5, with no clear D. Germline values: CDR1 SEHNR, CDR2 FQNEAQ (reference sequence). Trimming left V 0 bases short and J 4 bases short, with 6 bases between. The CDR3 is 13 amino acids. This CDR3 is CASSLATPETQYF. The CDR3 DNA reads as TGTGCCAGCAGCTTAGCTACGCCAGAGACCCAGTACTTC.

The CDR3 region has the DNA TGCAGCGTTGTGGAGAATGGCTACACCTTC. The encoded protein is CSVVENGYTF. The V call is TRBV29-1, the J call TRBJ1-2; D ambiguous. Germline V gene sequence: CDR1 SQVTM, CDR2 ANQGSEA. The length of the CDR3 is 10 residues. Trimming shortened V by 4 bases and J by 6 bases, and 6 bases separated the two germline ends.

The gene calls are TRBV7-9 and TRBJ2-7; D assignment may be TRBD1 or TRBD2 (6 bases each). Per the germline V gene, CDR1 is SEHNR and CDR2 is FQNEAQ (reference sequence). The V and J ends lost 3 bases and 5 bases respectively, with 11 bases between them. The CDR3 runs 13 residues. CDR3 region: CASSLGGGDEQYF. CDR3 sequence (DNA): TGTGCCAGCAGCTTGGGGGGCGGCGACGAGCAGTACTTC.

The chain links TRBV27 to TRBJ2-1; a weak D match, TRBD2 (5 bases). The V end lost 2 bases, the J end lost 7 bases, and 18 bases lay between the germline ends. CDR3 length: 16 residues. Germline V CDR1 and CDR2: MNHEY, SMNVEV (reference sequence). The DNA of the CDR3 is TGTGCCAGCAGTTTAATTGACTACCCTCCTAGGAATGAGCAGTTCTTC. Protein sequence: CASSLIDYPPRNEQFF.

The chain recombines TRBV5-1 with TRBJ1-5, with no clear D. V was cut by 0 bases and J by 5 bases, with 9 bases left in between. The CDR3 runs 14 residues. Germline CDR1 and CDR2: SGHRS and YFSETQ. The CDR3 region is CASSLGEADQPQHF. In DNA form, the CDR3 reads TGCGCCAGCAGCTTGGGGGAGGCGGATCAGCCCCAGCATTTT. Filled out from reference TRBV5-1 and TRBJ1-5, the complete variable domain reads KAGVTQTPRYLIKTRGQQVTLSCSPISGHRSVSWYQQTPGQGLQFLFEYFSETQRNKGNFPGRFSGRQFSNSRSEMNVSTLELGDSALYLCASSLGEADQPQHFGDGTRLSIL.

V is TRBV14 and J is TRBJ2-1; 12 positions agree with TRBD2. CDR3 size: 17 residues. J gave up 7 bases and V 1 base, and 8 bases lay outside the gene matches. Germline V gene sequence: CDR1 SGHDN, CDR2 FVKESK. The CDR3: CASSQAPSGGAMNEQFF. Here the CDR3 DNA reads TGTGCCAGCAGCCAAGCGCCTAGCGGGGGGGCTATGAATGAGCAGTTCTTC.

The chain is built from TRBV4-1 and TRBJ1-1; 7 bases fit TRBD1. With 4 bases clipped from V and 4 bases from J, the junction kept 9 bases outside the gene matches. CDR1 is MGHRA, CDR2 YSYEKL, per germline. This CDR3 contains 15 residues. Here the CDR3 reads CASSPLDREITEAFF. In nucleotides, the CDR3 is TGCGCCAGCAGCCCACTAGACAGGGAGATCACTGAAGCTTTCTTT.

The CDR3 coding sequence is TGTGCCAGCAGCCCGACAGGGTACGGCATTCAGTACTTC. Residues: CASSPTGYGIQYF. This chain connects TRBV14 to TRBJ2-4; 7 bases map to TRBD1. The CDR3 consists of 13 residues. Germline values: CDR1 SGHDN, CDR2 FVKESK. Trimming at V came to 4 bases and at J to 9 bases, leaving 6 bases not matched to a gene.

Note on this clone: Other DNA sequences from this sample encode an identical CDR3 as well. V usage is TRBV5-6 and J usage is TRBJ1-4; D gene unclear. Germline V gives CDR1 SGHDT, CDR2 YYEEEE. CDR3 length equals 14 residues. V was cut by 0 bases and J by 7 bases, with 10 bases left in between. The CDR3, as DNA: TGTGCCAGCAGCTTGGGGGCATCAGGTGAAAAACTGTTTTTT. Translated, it gives CASSLGASGEKLFF.

The chain links TRBV29-1 to TRBJ2-3, with unresolved D. CDR1 SQVTM and CDR2 ANQGSEA come from the germline V gene. This CDR3 is 13 amino acids long. Trimming removed 5 bases at V and 0 bases at J, with 9 bases between. CDR3 region: CSVLLASTDTQYF. The DNA of the CDR3 is TGCAGCGTTCTATTGGCCAGCACAGATACGCAGTATTTT.

V is TRBV2 and J is TRBJ1-3; unclear D gene. The germline V and J ends were trimmed by 3 bases and 2 bases, with 8 bases remaining between them. The CDR3 totals 14 residues. CDR1 is SNHLY and CDR2 is FYNNEI in the germline V gene. CDR3 nucleotides: TGTGCCAGCAGTGAGGCAAACCCTGGAAACACCATATATTTT. It yields the protein CASSEANPGNTIYF.

Notes on this clone: One end of the junction fails to match germline, which may point to a read error. In DNA form, the CDR3 reads TGCGCCAGCAGCCAAGACAGGACTAGCATAGATACGCAGTATTTT. Translation gives CASSQDRTSIDTQYF. The chain employs TRBV4-3 and TRBJ2-3, with TRBD2 identical over 8 bases. Germline CDR1 reads LGHNA; CDR2 reads YSLEER. The CDR3 sequence is 15 residues long.

The chain is built from TRBV23-1 and TRBJ1-5; D remains ambiguous. Being an ORF, TRBV23-1 has a function that is uncertain. The CDR3 length is 19 residues. V was trimmed by 0 bases and J by 0 bases, leaving 18 bases between them. The CDR3 region has the DNA TGCGCCAGCAGTCAATCCCCGCGCGGCAGGACTGATAGCAATCAGCCCCAGCATTTT. It encodes CASSQSPRGRTDSNQPQHF.

This clone was seen once. V is TRBV6-1 and J is TRBJ1-1, with TRBD1 matching 8 bases. The junction had 3 bases not matched to a gene; V was cut back by 3 bases and J by 0 bases. Germline V gene sequence: CDR1 MNHNS, CDR2 SASEGT. This CDR3 has 15 amino acids. The CDR3 is CASSDQTGVNTEAFF. The CDR3 nucleotides read TGTGCCAGCAGTGATCAGACAGGGGTGAACACTGAAGCTTTCTTT.

The chain uses TRBV18 and TRBJ1-1, with TRBD1 matching 7 bases. V lost 8 bases to trimming and J lost 4 bases; unmatched junction nucleotides: 7. There are 13 residues in the CDR3. CDR1 KGHSH and CDR2 LQKENI come from the germline V gene. The CDR3 sequence: CASATGVGTEAFF. In nucleotides, the CDR3 is TGTGCCAGCGCAACAGGGGTTGGCACTGAAGCTTTCTTT.

This sequence joins TRBV7-9 and TRBJ1-6; no clear D gene. This CDR3 contains 13 residues. V lost 1 base and J 7 bases, leaving 5 bases between the germline ends. The V gene's germline CDR1 is SEHNR and CDR2 FQNEAQ (reference sequence). CDR3 DNA sequence: TGTGCCAGCAGCTTAGAAGGGAATTCACCCCTCCACTTT. Translated: CASSLEGNSPLHF.

The V gene is TRBV10-1, the J gene TRBJ2-1; no reliable D call. V lost 5 bases to trimming and J lost 0 bases, with 14 bases between them. Per germline, CDR1 WNHNN and CDR2 SYGVQD (reference sequence). The CDR3 covers 16 residues. The CDR3 protein is CASSPADGGSYNEQFF. DNA for the CDR3: TGCGCCAGCAGTCCGGCGGACGGCGGCTCCTACAATGAGCAGTTCTTC.